This T cell receptor (beta chain) appears in the sequencing data of a study of blood T cell repertoires in COVID-19. The overall study: In each case, the material was cDNA or gDNA derived from T cells, B-cell-depleted T cells, or PBMCs.

Authors' processing steps: Reference gene primer amplification yielded estimated nucleated cell counts. The assay was immunoSEQ multiplex PCR, and TCRdb's table has in-frame clones only and misses some. That table is the source of V, J and clone size, and D and trimming were worked out from the DNA. The repertoire consists of 56,000 or so clones, with 91% occurring once and the leading ten covering more than 5.5%. This CDR3 is built from 15 residues. CDR1 is MNHEY, CDR2 SVGAGI, per germline. V shed 7 bases and J shed 4 bases, with 20 bases lying between them. The receptor was isolated from a man between 45 and 60 years old with active COVID-19. Source material: peripheral blood. The V call is TRBV6-5, the J call TRBJ2-7; tentative D call: TRBD1 (5 bases). The CDR3 spells CASTSQPQAGYEQYF. The DNA of the CDR3 is TGTGCCAGCACCTCACAACCCCAGGCAGGGTACGAGCAGTACTTC.